Presented here are 20 T cell receptor beta chains from one specimen sequenced in a study of HIV-infected patients and healthy controls. TCRdb re-derived calls from the 5' RACE reads in MiXCR, one entry per CDR3 protein. The sample holds under 20,000 distinct CDR3 sequences; less than 20% are singletons and the top ten take about 24%. The material sequenced was CD8+ T cells from blood. The receptor source for this set is a human donor in good health.

This clonotype has at least ten counts. The chain couples TRBV25-1 to TRBJ2-2; TRBD2 aligns across 10 bases. Germline loops: CDR1 MGHDK, CDR2 SYGVNS. The CDR3 consists of 14 residues. After removal of 6 bases from V and 6 bases from J, the junction contained 4 bases not matched to a gene. CDR3 residues: CASRAGGLAGELFF. CDR3 in DNA: TGTGCCAGCAGAGCGGGGGGGCTCGCCGGGGAGCTGTTTTTT. Drawing the rest from reference TRBV25-1 and TRBJ2-2, the complete variable domain is EADIYQTPRYLVIGTGKKITLECSQTMGHDKMYWYQQDPGMELHLIHYSYGVNSTEKGDLSSESTVSRIRTEHFPLTLESARPSHTSQYLCASRAGGLAGELFFGEGSRLTVL.

This chain uses TRBV7-2 with TRBJ2-2; TRBD2 matches 8 bases. Per the germline V gene, CDR1 is SGHTA and CDR2 is FQGNSA. The ends lost 4 bases at V and 1 base at J; junction bases unmatched: 5. The CDR3 sequence is 16 residues long. CDR3 protein: CASSSLAGLNTGELFF. CDR3 DNA: TGTGCCAGCAGCTCTTTAGCGGGGCTGAACACCGGGGAGCTGTTTTTT.

The CDR3 DNA sequence: TGTGCCAGCAGCGTAGGGGGGAACAGGATCCCTTATGGCTACACCTTC. This codes for CASSVGGNRIPYGYTF. V is TRBV9 and J is TRBJ1-2, with D tentatively TRBD1 (5 bases). Trimming removed 0 bases at V and 5 bases at J, with 17 bases between. The CDR3 runs to 16 residues. The V gene's germline CDR1 is SGDLS and CDR2 YYNGEE.

This clonotype was seen only a few times. This rearrangement joins TRBV27 to TRBJ2-3; D is ambiguous. This CDR3 comprises 15 residues. The germline V and J ends were trimmed by 5 bases and 0 bases, with 12 bases remaining between them. CDR1 and CDR2 (germline): MNHEY, SMNVEV (reference sequence). The CDR3: CASSGTASSTDTQYF. The CDR3 DNA reads as TGTGCCAGCAGTGGAACGGCCTCCAGCACAGATACGCAGTATTTT.

The chain carries TRBV9 and TRBJ2-1; 7 nucleotides agree with TRBD2. Germline-derived CDR1 and CDR2 are SGDLS and YYNGEE. V lost 4 bases and J lost 3; bases outside the gene matches: 7. The CDR3 totals 15 residues. The CDR3 sequence: CASSPSGGSYNEQFF. The CDR3, as DNA: TGTGCCAGCAGCCCTTCAGGCGGGAGCTACAATGAGCAGTTCTTC. The full variable domain, rest sourced from reference TRBV9 and TRBJ2-1, is DSGVTQTPKHLITATGQRVTLRCSPRSGDLSVYWYQQSLDQGLQFLIQYYNGEERAKGNILERFSAQQFPDLHSELNLSSLELGDSALYFCASSPSGGSYNEQFFGPGTRLTVL.

The chain is built from TRBV12-3 or TRBV12-4 and TRBJ1-3, with a possible D match to TRBD1 (5 bases). The CDR3 contains 14 residues. The V end was cut by 1 base, the J end by 9 bases, with 13 bases between. The CDR3 DNA sequence: TGTGCCAGCAGTTTAGGTCAGGGAGAGAGCACCATATATTTT. Protein sequence: CASSLGQGESTIYF.

Concerning this clonotype itself: This may be a read error, as it is one base from a much larger clone. The V gene is TRBV6-5, the J gene TRBJ2-1; D is perhaps TRBD1 or TRBD2 (6 bases each). Germline V gene data show CDR1 as MNHEY and CDR2 as SVGAGI. V shed 2 bases and J shed 6 bases, with 17 bases lying between them. The CDR3 length is 16 residues. CDR3 sequence (DNA): TGTGCCAGCAGTTACGGGCTAGAGGGGGGTTTCAATGAGCAGTTCTTC. Protein sequence: CASSYGLEGGFNEQFF.

This clonotype was seen at least ten times. The chain has TRBV2 and TRBJ1-1, with D possibly matching TRBD1 (6 bases). The CDR3 contains 16 residues. Germline V gene data show CDR1 as SNHLY and CDR2 as FYNNEI. V shed 6 bases and J shed 1 base, with 18 bases lying between them. The CDR3 DNA reads as TGTGCCAGCAGGGCCGGGTGGGGGCAAAGGAACACTGAAGCTTTCTTT. This sequence encodes CASRAGWGQRNTEAFF.

There are many counts of this clonotype. J is TRBJ1-1 and V is TRBV7-3; D ambiguous. CDR1 and CDR2 (germline): SGHTA, FQGTGA. Trimming took 6 bases from V and 6 from J, leaving 14 bases between them. This CDR3 is built from 13 residues. The DNA of the CDR3 is TGTGCCAGCAGAGGATCCCCAGACCCTGAAGCTTTCTTT. Translating gives CASRGSPDPEAFF.

A few counts support this clonotype. This chain connects TRBV19 to TRBJ2-7; D unclear. This CDR3 is built from 14 residues. CDR1 and CDR2 from the germline V gene are LNHDA and SQIVND (reference sequence). V lost 1 base to trimming and J lost 2 bases, with 9 bases between them. CDR3 amino acids: CASSIAPGPYEQYF. In nucleotides, the CDR3 is TGTGCCAGTAGTATAGCTCCCGGGCCCTACGAGCAGTACTTC.

Ten or more counts support this clonotype. The V and J genes are TRBV19 and TRBJ1-1; D is ambiguous. Germline V gene data show CDR1 as LNHDA and CDR2 as SQIVND (reference sequence). This CDR3 is 11 amino acids long. Trimming stripped 3 bases from V and 4 bases from J, with 3 bases between. The CDR3 nucleotides read TGTGCCAGTAGTATTGCCACTGAAGCTTTCTTT. It codes for CASSIATEAFF.

In its sample, this clonotype was seen many times. The rearrangement links TRBV28 to TRBJ1-2; the match to TRBD1 covers 8 bases. From germline, CDR1 is MDHEN and CDR2 SYDVKM. The CDR3 totals 14 residues. V trimming: 5 bases; J trimming: 4 bases; junction bases outside the gene matches: 6. Here the CDR3 DNA reads TGTGCCAGCAGTCCCAGGGGGCTTTTCTATGGCTACACCTTC. As protein: CASSPRGLFYGYTF.

V gene TRBV2 combines with J gene TRBJ1-1; no clear D gene. The CDR3 is 11 residues long. Trimming cost V 4 bases and J 5 bases, with 5 bases left between them. The germline V gene encodes CDR1 SNHLY and CDR2 FYNNEI. CDR3 loop: CASSGGTEAFF. The CDR3 nucleotides are TGTGCCAGCAGTGGGGGAACTGAAGCTTTCTTT.

This clonotype showed up just a few times. The DNA for the CDR3 is TGCAGTGCGGACAGGGGGGGGAACACTGAAGCTTTCTTT. It translates to CSADRGGNTEAFF. The chain carries TRBV20-1 and TRBJ1-1; TRBD1 aligns across 10 bases. V lost 6 bases and J lost 1; bases outside the gene matches: 2. The CDR3 consists of 13 residues. Germline CDR1 is DFQATT and CDR2 is SNEGSKA (reference sequence).

This clonotype was detected once. The rearrangement links TRBV25-1 to TRBJ2-5, with 8 bases aligning to TRBD2. The CDR3 is made up of 15 amino acids. Germline values: CDR1 MGHDK, CDR2 SYGVNS. V lost 1 base to trimming and J lost 7 bases; unmatched junction nucleotides: 8. The CDR3 loop is CASSELPREVGTQYF. DNA for the CDR3: TGTGCCAGCAGTGAATTACCGCGGGAGGTCGGGACCCAGTACTTC.

This chain uses TRBV4-2 with TRBJ2-7; D might be TRBD1 or TRBD2, each matching 6 bases. The CDR3 has 15 amino acids. Germline CDR1 LGHNA, CDR2 YNFKEQ. Trimming shortened V by 2 bases and J by 7 bases, and 18 bases separated the two germline ends. In DNA, the CDR3 is TGTGCCAGCAGCCAACTCTTACAGGGTGGGACTGAGCAGTACTTC. It specifies CASSQLLQGGTEQYF.

This clonotype was observed at least ten times. The chain carries TRBV9 and TRBJ1-1; tentatively, D is TRBD1 (5 bases). V lost 5 bases, J lost 1 base, and 15 bases lay in between. This CDR3 spans 15 amino acids. Germline V gives CDR1 SGDLS, CDR2 YYNGEE. This CDR3 reads CASSKSGVPNTEAFF. CDR3 in DNA: TGTGCCAGCAGTAAATCGGGGGTCCCGAACACTGAAGCTTTCTTT.

This clonotype was counted only a few times. J is TRBJ2-3 and V is TRBV9; D might be TRBD2 (6 bases). V was shortened by 2 bases and J by 6 bases, with 19 bases between the two germline ends. Germline CDR1 is SGDLS and CDR2 is YYNGEE. CDR3 length: 16 amino acids. The CDR3 nucleotides read TGTGCCAGCAGCGTGGGACTCGCCCTCACCTCGGATACGCAGTATTTT. This encodes CASSVGLALTSDTQYF.

This clonotype was seen many times. The rearrangement links TRBV7-6 to TRBJ2-7; D perhaps matches TRBD1 (6 bases). Germline V gene sequence: CDR1 SGHVS, CDR2 FNYEAQ. V lost 4 bases to trimming and J lost 3 bases, with 19 bases between them. This CDR3 contains 16 residues. The CDR3 sequence is CASSSETGQSRYEQYF. The CDR3 DNA follows: TGTGCCAGCAGCTCCGAGACTGGACAGAGCCGCTACGAGCAGTACTTC.

In this sample, this clonotype turned up a few times. This rearrangement joins TRBV6-2 or TRBV6-3 to TRBJ2-1, with 11 bases matching TRBD2. Trimming at V came to 5 bases and at J to 6 bases, leaving 6 bases not matched to a gene. This CDR3 region has 15 residues. The germline V gene encodes CDR1 MNHEY and CDR2 SVGEGT. The CDR3 DNA follows: TGTGCCAGCAGTGAGGTAGCGGGAGGGATCAATGAGCAGTTCTTC. This encodes CASSEVAGGINEQFF.